The table lists the clone carrying this T cell receptor (beta chain) with a few counts. TCRdb fed the 5' RACE reads into MiXCR, producing one record per CDR3 protein. This sample has under 650,000 distinct CDR3 sequences; approximately 19% occur once, and the top ten carry 12%. This entry is derived from a study of T-cell memory formation after mild COVID-19. Unmatched junction bases numbered 5, after V lost 0 bases and J lost 5 bases. CDR1 SGDLS and CDR2 YYNGEE come from the germline V gene. This CDR3 is 16 amino acids long. V is TRBV9 and J is TRBJ2-5; TRBD2 aligns across 12 bases. Material for sequencing was PBMCs or a T cell subset sorted from them (not recorded which). This clonotype was sampled from an adult woman who had mild COVID-19 (a few samples of this study predate the infection). Cell type and time point are not known. As DNA, the CDR3 is TGTGCCAGCAGCGTAGCTAGCGGGGGGGCCTGGGAGACCCAGTACTTC. Translating gives CASSVASGGAWETQYF.